This T cell receptor (beta chain) was identified in a study of T-cell memory formation after mild COVID-19. This clonotype was seen at least ten times. Researchers used 5'RACE with constant-segment primers to make TCR alpha and TCR beta cDNA libraries that carry sample barcodes and UMIs. One entry per CDR3 protein, called by TCRdb with MiXCR from the 5' RACE reads. The sample records about 600,000 distinct CDR3 sequences, about 22% being singletons. The CDR3 runs 14 residues. Germline loops: CDR1 SGHTA, CDR2 FQGNSA. After removal of 1 base from V and 6 bases from J, the junction contained 1 base not matched to a gene.

The chain uses TRBV7-2 and TRBJ2-7, with 12 bases aligning to TRBD2. The sample taken for sequencing was PBMCs or a T cell subset sorted from them (not recorded which). This TCR was recovered from an adult woman who had mild COVID-19 (a few samples of this study predate the infection). Cell type and time point are not known. CDR3 in amino acids: CASSLGLAGAEQYF. CDR3 sequence (DNA): TGTGCCAGCAGCTTAGGACTAGCGGGAGCCGAGCAGTACTTC.